This TCR beta chain is from a study of vaccination effects on CD4 cells after COVID-19. Study-level points and caveats: In healthy vaccinees, only 1 of 255 vaccine-induced clones cross-reacted with common cold coronaviruses.

The CDR3 totals 14 residues. The V gene's germline CDR1 is MGHDK and CDR2 SYGVNS. J lost 5 bases, V lost 3 bases, and 1 base had no gene match. Sequenced by immunoSEQ multiplex PCR; TCRdb stores in-frame clones only, minus some. The data contain around 30,000 clones, just under 75% of them singletons. ViraFEST expansion of antigen-specific CD4+ T cells with viral peptide pools preceded sequencing. Cultured cells yielded isolated CD4+ T cells after approximately nine days. Each participant received a vaccine that was either BNT162b2 or mRNA-1273, given as two doses. Previously uninfected by SARS-CoV-2, the vaccine recipients also showed negative nucleocapsid antibodies. IL-2 medium supplanted half the medium on days 3 and 7. Concerning this clone: Its target is not known.

The specimen was CD4+ T cells from PBMCs cultured with HCoV-229E spike peptides, collected after COVID-19 vaccination. The sequence came from a human donor who received a COVID-19 vaccine. This sequence joins TRBV25-1 and TRBJ2-2; TRBD1 agrees at 9 bases. In DNA form, the CDR3 reads TGTGCCAGCAGTGAGACAGGGGGGACCGGGGAGCTGTTTTTT. It specifies CASSETGGTGELFF.